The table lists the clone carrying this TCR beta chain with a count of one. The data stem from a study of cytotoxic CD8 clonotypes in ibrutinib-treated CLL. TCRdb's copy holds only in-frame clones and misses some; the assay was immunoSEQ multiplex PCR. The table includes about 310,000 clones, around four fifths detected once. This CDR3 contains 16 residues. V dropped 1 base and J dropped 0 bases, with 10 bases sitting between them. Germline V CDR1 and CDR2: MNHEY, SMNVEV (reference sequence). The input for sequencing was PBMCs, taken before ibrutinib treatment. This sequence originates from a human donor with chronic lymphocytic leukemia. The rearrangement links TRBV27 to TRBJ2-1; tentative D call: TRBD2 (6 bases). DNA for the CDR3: TGTGCCAGCAGTTTATTGGGACTCAGCTCCTACAATGAGCAGTTCTTC. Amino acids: CASSLLGLSSYNEQFF.